Listed below are T cell receptor beta chains from one sample, sequenced in a study of T cells expressing NK-cell markers. TCRdb reworked the 5' RACE reads into one entry per CDR3 protein, no DNA. The sample data list fewer than 550,000 distinct CDR3 sequences. The source material was blood T cells: a sorted CD56 or NKG2C T cell subset, CD4+ or CD8+ T cells, or bulk PBMC T cells (not recorded which). The receptor source for this set is a woman between 50 and 59 years old in good health. Each CDR3 is given with its conserved first and last residue.

TRBJ2-5,TRBV9,CASSVGGLWQQETQYF
TRBJ2-2,TRBV20-1,CSATRVGTGELFF
TRBJ1-2,TRBV29-1,CSVFSANYGYTF
TRBJ2-1,TRBV5-6,CASSISGGAGEVQFF
TRBJ2-1,TRBV5-1,CASSSDFSAGGLRSSYNEQFF
TRBJ1-1,TRBV29-1,CSVGNRGNTEAFF
TRBJ1-5,TRBV3-1,CASSHSGRGNDQPQHF
TRBJ2-5,TRBV29-1,CSVSPRLQETQYF
TRBJ2-5,TRBV6-6,CASSAPGLAEETQYF
TRBJ2-1,TRBV28,CASRGYNSYNEQFF
TRBJ1-3,TRBV7-6,CASSRDMVSGNTIYF
TRBJ2-3,TRBV25-1,CASSDLGGRLFSGDTQYF
TRBJ2-2,TRBV20-1,CSARTIDTGELFF
TRBJ1-1,TRBV14,CASSLRTGLNTEAFF
TRBJ2-7,TRBV10-3,CAISDSGLAGTYEQYF
TRBJ1-5,TRBV27,CASSLLGGVNQPQHF
TRBJ1-2,TRBV20-1,CSARPRGQTYGYTF
TRBJ1-2,TRBV6-1,CASSEVPDVGGYTF
TRBJ2-5,TRBV29-1,CSATGIPRGTQYF
TRBJ2-4,TRBV6-2/TRBV6-3,CASSYSRGLPHLAKNIQYF